This T cell receptor beta chain was observed in a study of Tregs in tolerant kidney transplant recipients. Turning to the study itself: Related graft donors supplied nonmyeloablative bone marrow transplants, and mixed chimerism was transient.

Notes on the study in general: Tolerant patients' donor-specific Tregs expanded beyond overall Tregs, suggesting antigen-driven growth.

CDR3 size: 11 residues. Per germline, CDR1 GTSNPN and CDR2 SVGIG (reference sequence). The V and J ends lost 5 bases and 7 bases respectively, with 11 bases between them. Thawed PBMCs were FACS-sorted into unstimulated CD4+CD25+CD127- regulatory T cells, CD4+CD25- non-regulatory cells, CD4 and CD8 cells. This clone was seen more than once but under ten times. Its cognate antigen is unknown. TCRdb's copy holds only in-frame clones and misses some; the assay was immunoSEQ multiplex PCR. Here the sample spans about 15,000 clones, just under 80% being singletons. The rearrangement links TRBV30 to TRBJ1-1; D gene unclear. Here the sequenced sample was Tregs from blood, taken before the transplant. The TCR originated in a human donor who received a combined kidney and bone marrow transplant. CDR3 loop: CAWAFAVEAFF. CDR3 nucleotides: TGTGCCTGGGCATTTGCGGTTGAAGCTTTCTTT.